The T cell receptor beta chain under discussion was sequenced for a study of shared clonotypes between healthy human individuals. Findings and limits, study-wide: Relative to clonotypes present in all four donors, those not shared had lower generation probabilities.

About this clone: Its matching antigen is unknown.

Germline loops: CDR1 SQVTM, CDR2 ANQGSEA. Trimming removed 7 bases from V and 6 bases from J, with 12 bases in between. CDR3 length: 11 amino acids. Adult donors, all healthy and HIV-negative, had no recent acute infections or vaccinations. CD45RA+ naive and CD45RA-negative memory subsets were separated from CD4+ cells. The repertoire was sequenced with immunoSEQ multiplex PCR; TCRdb's copy has only in-frame clones and lacks some. This table holds roughly 1.5 million clones, 98% found once. The origin of this receptor is a man aged 25-40 years in good health. The sequencing sample was made of naive CD4+ T cells sorted from blood. The subset was: CD45RA+ positively selected. This chain connects TRBV29-1 to TRBJ1-1; possible D gene TRBD1, 5 bases. DNA of the CDR3: TGCAGCGGGGGGGGTAGCGCTGAAGCTTTCTTT. Translation: CSGGGSAEAFF.